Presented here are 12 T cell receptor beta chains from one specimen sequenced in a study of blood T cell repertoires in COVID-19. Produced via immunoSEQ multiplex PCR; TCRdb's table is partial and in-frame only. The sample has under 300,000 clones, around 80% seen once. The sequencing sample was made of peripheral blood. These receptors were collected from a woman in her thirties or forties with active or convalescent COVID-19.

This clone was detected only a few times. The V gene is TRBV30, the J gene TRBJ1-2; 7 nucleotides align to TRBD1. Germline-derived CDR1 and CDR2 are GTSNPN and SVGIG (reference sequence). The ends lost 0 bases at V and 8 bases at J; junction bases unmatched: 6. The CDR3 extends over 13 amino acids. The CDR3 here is CAWSVGGPRGYTF. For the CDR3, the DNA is TGTGCCTGGAGTGTAGGGGGCCCAAGGGGCTACACCTTC.

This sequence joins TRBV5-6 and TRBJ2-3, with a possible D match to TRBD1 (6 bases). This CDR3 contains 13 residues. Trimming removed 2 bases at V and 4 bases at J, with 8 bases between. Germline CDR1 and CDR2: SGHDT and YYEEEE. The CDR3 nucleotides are TGTGCCAGCAGCTTACAGGGTCCAGATACGCAGTATTTT. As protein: CASSLQGPDTQYF.

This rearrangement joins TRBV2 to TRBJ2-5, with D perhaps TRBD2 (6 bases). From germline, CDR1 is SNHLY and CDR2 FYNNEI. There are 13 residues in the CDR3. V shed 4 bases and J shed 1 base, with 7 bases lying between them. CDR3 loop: CASSVGLQETQYF. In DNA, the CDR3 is TGTGCCAGCAGTGTGGGACTCCAAGAGACCCAGTACTTC.

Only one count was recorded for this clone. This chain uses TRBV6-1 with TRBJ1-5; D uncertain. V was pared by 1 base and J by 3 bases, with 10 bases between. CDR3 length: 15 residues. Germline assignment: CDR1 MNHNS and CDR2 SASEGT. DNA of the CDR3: TGTGCCAGCAGTGAAGGTGAGGGCTCCAATCAGCCCCAGCATTTT. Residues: CASSEGEGSNQPQHF.

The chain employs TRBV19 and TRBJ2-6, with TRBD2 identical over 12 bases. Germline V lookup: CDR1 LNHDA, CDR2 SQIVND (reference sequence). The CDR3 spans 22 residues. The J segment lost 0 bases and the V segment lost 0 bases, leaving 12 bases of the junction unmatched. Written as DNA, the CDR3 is TGTGCCAGTAGTATAGATCGGACTAGCGGGGCATTTTTTACCTCTGGGGCCAACGTCCTGACTTTC. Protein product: CASSIDRTSGAFFTSGANVLTF.

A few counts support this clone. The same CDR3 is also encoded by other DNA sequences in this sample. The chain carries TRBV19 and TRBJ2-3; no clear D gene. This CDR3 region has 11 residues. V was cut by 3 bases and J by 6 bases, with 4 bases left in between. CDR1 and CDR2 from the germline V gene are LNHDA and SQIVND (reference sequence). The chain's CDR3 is CASSIEDTQYF. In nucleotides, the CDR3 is TGTGCCAGTAGTATTGAGGATACGCAGTATTTT.

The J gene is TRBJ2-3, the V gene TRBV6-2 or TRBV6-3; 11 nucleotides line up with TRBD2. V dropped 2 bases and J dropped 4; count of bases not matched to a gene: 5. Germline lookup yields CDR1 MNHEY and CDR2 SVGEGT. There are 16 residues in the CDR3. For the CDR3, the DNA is TGTGCCAGCAGTTACCCTCTAGCGGGGGGCCCAGATACGCAGTATTTT. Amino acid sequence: CASSYPLAGGPDTQYF.

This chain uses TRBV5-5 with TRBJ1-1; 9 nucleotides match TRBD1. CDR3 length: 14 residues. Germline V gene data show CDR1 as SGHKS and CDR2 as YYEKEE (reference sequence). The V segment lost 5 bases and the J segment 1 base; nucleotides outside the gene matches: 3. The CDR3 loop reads CASRQGASNTEAFF. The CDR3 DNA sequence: TGTGCCAGCAGACAGGGGGCATCGAACACTGAAGCTTTCTTT.

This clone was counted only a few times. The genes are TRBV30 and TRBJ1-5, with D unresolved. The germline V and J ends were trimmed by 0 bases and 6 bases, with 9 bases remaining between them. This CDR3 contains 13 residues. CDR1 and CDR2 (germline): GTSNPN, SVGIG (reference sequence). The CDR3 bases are TGTGCCTGGAGTGTATCTGGAGGTCAGCCCCAGCATTTT. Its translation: CAWSVSGGQPQHF.

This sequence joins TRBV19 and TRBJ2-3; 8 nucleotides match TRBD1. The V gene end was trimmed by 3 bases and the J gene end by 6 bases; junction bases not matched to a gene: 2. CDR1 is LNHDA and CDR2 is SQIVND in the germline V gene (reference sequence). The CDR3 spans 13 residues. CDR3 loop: CASSIGQGDTQYF. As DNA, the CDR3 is TGTGCCAGTAGTATTGGACAGGGCGATACGCAGTATTTT. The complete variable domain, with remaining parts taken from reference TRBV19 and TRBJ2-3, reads DGGITQSPKYLFRKEGQNVTLSCEQNLNHDAMYWYRQDPGQGLRLIYYSQIVNDFQKGDIAEGYSVSREKKESFPLTVTSAQKNPTAFYLCASSIGQGDTQYFGPGTRLTVL.

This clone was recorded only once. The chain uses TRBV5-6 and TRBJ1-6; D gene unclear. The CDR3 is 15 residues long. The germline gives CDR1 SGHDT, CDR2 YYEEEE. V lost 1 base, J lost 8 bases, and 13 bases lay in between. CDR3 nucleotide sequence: TGTGCCAGCAGCTTGATACGGGGAGAGGATTCACCCCTCCACTTT. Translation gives CASSLIRGEDSPLHF.

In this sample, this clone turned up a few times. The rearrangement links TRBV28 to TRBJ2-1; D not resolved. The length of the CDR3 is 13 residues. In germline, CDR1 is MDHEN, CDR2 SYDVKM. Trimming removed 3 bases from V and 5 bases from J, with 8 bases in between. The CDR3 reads CASSLTQDNEQFF. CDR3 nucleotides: TGTGCCAGCAGTTTGACACAAGACAATGAGCAGTTCTTC.